These 10 T cell receptor beta chains originate from one sample sequenced in a study of blood T cell repertoires in COVID-19. Libraries were prepared by immunoSEQ multiplex PCR; TCRdb keeps only in-frame clonotypes and omits some of them. The sample carries some 350,000 clones, roughly 90% recorded once. The sample consisted of peripheral blood. Receptor source: a woman aged 25 to 39 with COVID-19, enrolled during active disease.

The CDR3 DNA sequence: TGTGCCAGCAGCACGTGGCTTGACAGGGAAAATGAAAAACTGTTTTTT. Translating gives CASSTWLDRENEKLFF. This chain joins TRBV7-9 and TRBJ1-4; 7 bases agree with TRBD1. Germline V gives CDR1 SEHNR, CDR2 FQNEAQ (reference sequence). J lost 5 bases, V lost 5 bases, and 11 bases had no gene match. This CDR3 has 16 residues. The full variable domain, in which reference TRBV7-9 and TRBJ1-4 provide the parts outside the CDR3, is DTGVSQNPRHKITKRGQNVTFRCDPISEHNRLYWYRQTLGQGPEFLTYFQNEAQLEKSRLLSDRFSAERPKGSFSTLEIQRTEQGDSAMYLCASSTWLDRENEKLFFGSGTQLSVL.

The chain employs TRBV19 and TRBJ1-6; TRBD1 is a possible D gene (6 bases). Germline V lookup: CDR1 LNHDA, CDR2 SQIVND (reference sequence). The V gene lost 2 bases and the J gene lost 10 bases, with 15 bases spanning the gap. This CDR3 contains 15 residues. CDR3 amino acids: CASSISGQMVSPLHF. Here the CDR3 DNA reads TGTGCCAGTAGTATATCCGGACAGATGGTCTCACCCCTCCACTTT.

This chain connects TRBV14 to TRBJ2-1; the D gene is possibly TRBD2 (6 bases). In germline, CDR1 is SGHDN, CDR2 FVKESK. Trimming took off 3 bases at V and 3 bases at J, with 12 bases between the two ends. There are 15 residues in the CDR3. The DNA for the CDR3 is TGTGCCAGCAGCCACCGTAGCGGTTACTACAATGAGCAGTTCTTC. Encoded protein: CASSHRSGYYNEQFF.

The rearrangement uses TRBV5-6 and TRBJ1-2; the D gene is possibly TRBD1 (5 bases). This CDR3 is 11 amino acids long. Trimming stripped 0 bases from V and 8 bases from J, with 5 bases between. Germline V lookup: CDR1 SGHDT, CDR2 YYEEEE. CDR3 sequence reads: CASSLGQGYTF. In DNA form, the CDR3 reads TGTGCCAGCAGCTTGGGACAGGGCTACACCTTC. The full variable domain, with the rest looked up from reference TRBV5-6 and TRBJ1-2, is DAGVTQSPTHLIKTRGQQVTLRCSPKSGHDTVSWYQQALGQGPQFIFQYYEEEERQRGNFPDRFSGHQFPNYSSELNVNALLLGDSALYLCASSLGQGYTFGSGTRLTVV.

The V call is TRBV4-3, the J call TRBJ1-3; 8 positions match TRBD1. Germline values: CDR1 LGHNA, CDR2 YSLEER. The J segment lost 4 bases and the V segment lost 0 bases, leaving 5 bases of the junction unmatched. The CDR3 is 16 amino acids. CDR3 region: CASSQEYRGTGNTIYF. The CDR3, as DNA: TGCGCCAGCAGCCAAGAGTACAGGGGGACCGGAAACACCATATATTTT.

The rearrangement joins TRBV6-1 to TRBJ2-3, with D perhaps matching TRBD1 (6 bases). CDR3 length: 16 amino acids. V was trimmed by 3 bases and J by 2 bases, leaving 15 bases between them. CDR1 MNHNS and CDR2 SASEGT come from the germline V gene. CDR3 in amino acids: CASSETGLAITDTQYF. CDR3 DNA: TGTGCCAGCAGTGAGACAGGACTCGCCATCACAGATACGCAGTATTTT.

V is TRBV14 and J is TRBJ2-1; 14 nucleotides agree with TRBD2. This CDR3 spans 21 amino acids. Germline CDR1 is SGHDN and CDR2 is FVKESK. Losses at the gene ends were 0 bases for V and 0 bases for J; bases not matched to a gene: 10. The CDR3 sequence: CASSQDTGRGTSGSSYNEQFF. The CDR3 DNA is TGTGCCAGCAGCCAAGATACGGGTAGGGGGACTAGCGGGAGCTCCTACAATGAGCAGTTCTTC.

The CDR3 region is CASSQGQGAFRAGELFF. CDR3 in DNA: TGTGCCAGCAGCCAAGGGCAGGGGGCGTTTCGGGCCGGGGAGCTGTTTTTT. The chain links TRBV14 to TRBJ2-2; 8 nucleotides match TRBD1. Trimming took 1 base from V and 6 from J; bases not matched to a gene: 10. The CDR3 spans 17 residues. Per germline, CDR1 SGHDN and CDR2 FVKESK.

The rearrangement joins TRBV7-8 to TRBJ2-3; D possibly corresponds to TRBD2 (7 bases). Per germline, CDR1 SGHVS and CDR2 FQNEAQ. The CDR3 runs 16 residues. Trimming cost V 8 bases and J 4 bases, with 22 bases left between them. Here the CDR3 DNA reads TGTGCCAGCTCCCTAATAGGGGGAGGGGAGCCAGATACGCAGTATTTT. This sequence encodes CASSLIGGGEPDTQYF.

In nucleotides, the CDR3 is TGTGCCACCAGTGACCCACAGGGGGGCGGCTACACCTTC. Its protein is CATSDPQGGGYTF. The chain employs TRBV24-1 and TRBJ1-2; 8 nucleotides align to TRBD1. The ends lost 4 bases at V and 8 bases at J; junction bases unmatched: 5. The CDR3 extends over 13 amino acids. Germline CDR1 reads KGHDR; CDR2 reads SFDVKD.